Following are 18 T cell receptor beta chains from one sample sequenced in a study of blood T cell repertoires in COVID-19. The repertoire was sequenced with immunoSEQ multiplex PCR; TCRdb's copy has only in-frame clones and lacks some. The table has some 180,000 clones, around 80% seen once. Sequenced sample: PBMCs or T cells enriched from blood (not recorded which). The source of these receptors is a man in his 60s who had been exposed to COVID-19.

The V gene is TRBV5-1, the J gene TRBJ2-1; TRBD2 aligns across 10 bases. The germline gives CDR1 SGHRS, CDR2 YFSETQ. Trimming at V came to 4 bases and at J to 4 bases, leaving 14 bases not matched to a gene. This CDR3 is built from 18 residues. CDR3 protein: CASSRTLSLAGAYNEQFF. CDR3 sequence (DNA): TGCGCCAGCAGCCGCACCCTCTCTCTAGCGGGAGCATACAATGAGCAGTTCTTC.

This clone was counted once. V is TRBV28 and J is TRBJ2-3; 10 bases are shared with TRBD2. Trimming at V came to 3 bases and at J to 4 bases, leaving 10 bases not matched to a gene. Per germline, CDR1 MDHEN and CDR2 SYDVKM. The CDR3 totals 17 residues. The CDR3 DNA follows: TGTGCCAGCAGTTTCGTGTTAGCGGGAGGATTGCCAGATACGCAGTATTTT. Protein product: CASSFVLAGGLPDTQYF.

The V gene is TRBV10-2, the J gene TRBJ2-7; 12 bases are a match to TRBD2. With V trimmed by 6 bases and J by 4 bases, 10 bases remained unmatched. The V gene's germline CDR1 is WSHSY and CDR2 SAAADI. The CDR3 is 16 amino acids. CDR3 amino acids: CASRGASGRAVYEQYF. CDR3 sequence (DNA): TGCGCCAGCAGAGGGGCTAGCGGGAGGGCCGTTTACGAGCAGTACTTC.

The chain employs TRBV7-9 and TRBJ1-2, with 8 bases lining up with TRBD1. Germline loops: CDR1 SEHNR, CDR2 FQNEAQ (reference sequence). V was pared by 5 bases and J by 3 bases, with 11 bases of the junction left unmatched. CDR3 length: 16 amino acids. This chain's CDR3 is CASSQGAGFSDYGYTF. The CDR3 DNA reads TGTGCCAGCAGCCAGGGGGCAGGGTTCAGCGACTATGGCTACACCTTC. Full variable domain (rest looked up from reference TRBV7-9 and TRBJ1-2): DTGVSQNPRHKITKRGQNVTFRCDPISEHNRLYWYRQTLGQGPEFLTYFQNEAQLEKSRLLSDRFSAERPKGSFSTLEIQRTEQGDSAMYLCASSQGAGFSDYGYTFGSGTRLTVV.

This clone was observed a few times. The genes are TRBV6-2 or TRBV6-3 and TRBJ2-7; 9 bases map to TRBD2. The V gene end was trimmed by 2 bases and the J gene end by 0 bases; junction bases not matched to a gene: 5. Germline V gives CDR1 MNHEY, CDR2 SVGEGT. The CDR3 consists of 16 residues. The CDR3 nucleotides are TGTGCCAGCAGTTACCCTAGCGGGGCGAGCTCCTACGAGCAGTACTTC. The encoded protein is CASSYPSGASSYEQYF.

The V call is TRBV30, the J call TRBJ1-1; D is perhaps TRBD1 (5 bases). V lost 0 bases and J 1 base, leaving 9 bases between the germline ends. Germline values: CDR1 GTSNPN, CDR2 SVGIG (reference sequence). The CDR3 runs 14 residues. CDR3 loop: CAWSVWGQNTEAFF. DNA of the CDR3: TGTGCCTGGAGTGTATGGGGCCAGAACACTGAAGCTTTCTTT.

The chain has TRBV7-6 and TRBJ2-1; possible D gene TRBD2, 6 bases. This CDR3 region has 14 residues. Germline-derived CDR1 and CDR2 are SGHVS and FNYEAQ. V lost 5 bases and J 5 bases, leaving 13 bases between the germline ends. The CDR3: CASSLRDGDNEQFF. The CDR3, as DNA: TGTGCCAGCAGCCTGCGGGACGGTGACAATGAGCAGTTCTTC.

The rearrangement uses TRBV6-5 and TRBJ2-2; TRBD2 matches 9 bases. CDR1 is MNHEY, CDR2 SVGAGI, per germline. This CDR3 is 12 amino acids long. With 6 bases clipped from V and 8 bases from J, the junction kept 1 base outside the gene matches. The CDR3 sequence is CASRGLAGELFF. DNA for the CDR3: TGTGCCAGCAGAGGACTAGCGGGGGAGCTGTTTTTT.

The rearrangement joins TRBV30 to TRBJ2-7; D is uncertain. The V gene lost 0 bases and the J gene lost 1 base, with 13 bases spanning the gap. Germline loops: CDR1 GTSNPN, CDR2 SVGIG (reference sequence). This CDR3 contains 15 residues. In DNA, the CDR3 is TGTGCCTGGAGTGTACGTGTCGCGGCGTCCTACGAGCAGTACTTC. Translated, it gives CAWSVRVAASYEQYF.

The chain uses TRBV11-3 and TRBJ1-1; 9 nucleotides agree with TRBD1. V lost 4 bases to trimming and J lost 5 bases; unmatched junction nucleotides: 5. In germline, CDR1 is SGHNT, CDR2 YENEEA. The CDR3 runs to 14 residues. The CDR3 reads CASSSQGTGTEAFF. In DNA, the CDR3 is TGTGCCAGCAGCTCTCAGGGGACAGGGACTGAAGCTTTCTTT.

The chain employs TRBV12-3 or TRBV12-4 and TRBJ1-1, with TRBD1 as a possible D gene (5 bases). This CDR3 comprises 13 residues. V was trimmed by 7 bases and J by 0 bases, leaving 9 bases between them. The CDR3 nucleotides read TGTGCCAGCACCCAGACAGTGAACACTGAAGCTTTCTTT. Its translation is CASTQTVNTEAFF.

The V gene is TRBV30, the J gene TRBJ2-7; D is unresolved. The CDR3 is 11 residues long. Trimming removed 3 bases from V and 4 bases from J, with 7 bases in between. Germline V lookup: CDR1 GTSNPN, CDR2 SVGIG (reference sequence). This CDR3 reads CAWREQYEQYF. The CDR3 DNA reads TGTGCCTGGAGGGAACAGTACGAGCAGTACTTC.

This chain joins TRBV5-1 and TRBJ2-3, with TRBD2 as a possible D gene (5 bases). The germline gives CDR1 SGHRS, CDR2 YFSETQ. V lost 0 bases to trimming and J lost 4 bases, with 9 bases between them. The length of the CDR3 is 14 residues. The CDR3 is CASSLARRSDTQYF. CDR3 in DNA: TGCGCCAGCAGCTTGGCCAGGAGGTCAGATACGCAGTATTTT.

This chain connects TRBV10-3 to TRBJ1-2; maybe TRBD1 (6 bases). CDR3 size: 15 residues. The germline CDR1 and CDR2 sequences are ENHRY and SYGVKD. V was shortened by 11 bases and J by 3 bases, with 22 bases between the two germline ends. CDR3 DNA: TGTGCCTCCAAGGGCACCGGACAGAAGGACTATGGCTACACCTTC. This gives the protein CASKGTGQKDYGYTF.

The CDR3 region is CASSYSTAEGYTF. In DNA, the CDR3 is TGTGCCAGCAGTTATAGTACAGCAGAAGGCTACACCTTC. The rearrangement links TRBV27 to TRBJ1-2; D remains ambiguous. Germline V lookup: CDR1 MNHEY, CDR2 SMNVEV (reference sequence). The CDR3 sequence is 13 residues long. Trimming took off 4 bases at V and 8 bases at J, with 14 bases between the two ends.

The chain employs TRBV5-1 and TRBJ2-7; 16 bases align to TRBD2. V trimming: 4 bases; J trimming: 4 bases; junction bases outside the gene matches: 2. The CDR3 is made up of 15 amino acids. Germline assignment: CDR1 SGHRS and CDR2 YFSETQ. This chain's CDR3 is CASSPGLAGGYEQYF. CDR3 bases: TGCGCCAGCAGCCCGGGACTAGCGGGAGGGTACGAGCAGTACTTC.

V usage is TRBV5-1 and J usage is TRBJ1-3, with D possibly matching TRBD1 (5 bases). V was shortened by 3 bases and J by 2 bases, with 9 bases between the two germline ends. There are 14 residues in the CDR3. The germline CDR1 and CDR2 sequences are SGHRS and YFSETQ. The CDR3 loop reads CASSSGGAGNTIYF. In DNA, the CDR3 is TGCGCCAGCAGCTCCGGGGGGGCTGGAAACACCATATATTTT.

The gene calls are TRBV12-5 and TRBJ2-7, with 9 bases fitting TRBD2. Germline CDR1 reads LGHNT; CDR2 reads FRNRAP. This CDR3 is 15 amino acids long. V dropped 4 bases and J dropped 1; count of bases not matched to a gene: 5. The CDR3 sequence is CASGSLAGSSYEQYF. In nucleotides, the CDR3 is TGTGCTAGTGGTTCTCTAGCGGGATCGTCCTACGAGCAGTACTTC.